The clone carrying this TCR beta chain was found a few times. The germline gives CDR1 SGHNT, CDR2 YENEEA. The CDR3 contains 15 residues. V lost 6 bases and J 3 bases, leaving 12 bases between the germline ends. Time point meaning: pretreatment peripheral blood. Patients were diagnosed with urothelial carcinoma, either locally advanced or metastatic. This sample was taken from a study of PD-L1 blockade in urothelial cancer. TCRdb keeps only in-frame clones here, not all; method: immunoSEQ multiplex PCR. The repertoire includes tens of thousands of clones, approximately 80% of them detected once, and approximately 5.1% sits in the top ten.

The chain couples TRBV11-3 to TRBJ1-6; TRBD1 might be the D (5 bases). This specimen was PBMCs, taken around atezolizumab (anti-PD-L1) treatment. The TCR was taken from a man in his 70s with urothelial cancer. In nucleotides, the CDR3 is TGTGCCAGCAGGGACACAGGACACTATAATTCACCCCTCCACTTT. Protein: CASRDTGHYNSPLHF. The full variable domain, with the rest looked up from reference TRBV11-3 and TRBJ1-6, is EAGVVQSPRYKIIEKKQPVAFWCNPISGHNTLYWYLQNLGQGPELLIRYENEEAVDDSQLPKDRFSAERLKGVDSTLKIQPAELGDSAVYLCASRDTGHYNSPLHFGNGTRLTVT.